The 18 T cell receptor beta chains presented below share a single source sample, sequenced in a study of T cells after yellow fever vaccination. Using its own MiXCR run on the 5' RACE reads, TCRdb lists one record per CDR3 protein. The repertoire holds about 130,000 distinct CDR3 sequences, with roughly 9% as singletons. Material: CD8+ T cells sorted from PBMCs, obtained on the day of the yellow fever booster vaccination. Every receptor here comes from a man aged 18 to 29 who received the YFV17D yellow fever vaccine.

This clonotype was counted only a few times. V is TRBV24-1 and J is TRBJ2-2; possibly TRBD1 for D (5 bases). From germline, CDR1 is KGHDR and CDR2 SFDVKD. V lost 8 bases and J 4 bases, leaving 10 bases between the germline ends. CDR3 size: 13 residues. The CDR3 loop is CATKGPITGELFF. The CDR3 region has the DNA TGTGCCACCAAGGGGCCCATCACCGGGGAGCTGTTTTTT.

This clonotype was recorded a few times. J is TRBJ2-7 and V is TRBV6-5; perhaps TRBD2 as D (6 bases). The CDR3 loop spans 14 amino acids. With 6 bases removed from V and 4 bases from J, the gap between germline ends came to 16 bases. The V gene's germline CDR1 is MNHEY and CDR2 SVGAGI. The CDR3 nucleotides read TGTGCCAGCAGCCTAGGCGGGGCAGGGTACGAGCAGTACGTC. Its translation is CASSLGGAGYEQYV.

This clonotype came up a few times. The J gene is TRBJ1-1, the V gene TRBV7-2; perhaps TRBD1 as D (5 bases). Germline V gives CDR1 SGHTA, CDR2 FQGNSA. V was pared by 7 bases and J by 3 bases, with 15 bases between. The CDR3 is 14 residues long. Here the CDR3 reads CASTWGSGDTEAFF. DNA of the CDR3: TGTGCCAGCACCTGGGGCTCCGGGGACACTGAAGCTTTCTTT.

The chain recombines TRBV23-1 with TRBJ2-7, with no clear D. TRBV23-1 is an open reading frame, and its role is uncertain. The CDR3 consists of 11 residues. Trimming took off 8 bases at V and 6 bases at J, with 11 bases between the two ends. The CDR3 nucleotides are TGCGCCAGCGAGTACTGGGGCGAGCAGTACGTC. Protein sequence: CASEYWGEQYV.

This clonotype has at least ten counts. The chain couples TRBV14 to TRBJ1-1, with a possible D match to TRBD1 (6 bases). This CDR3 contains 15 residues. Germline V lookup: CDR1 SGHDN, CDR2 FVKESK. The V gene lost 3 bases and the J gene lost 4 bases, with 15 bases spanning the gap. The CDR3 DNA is TGTGCCAGCAGCCATGCGTGGGGGCTCGGCACTGAAGCTTTCTTT. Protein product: CASSHAWGLGTEAFF.

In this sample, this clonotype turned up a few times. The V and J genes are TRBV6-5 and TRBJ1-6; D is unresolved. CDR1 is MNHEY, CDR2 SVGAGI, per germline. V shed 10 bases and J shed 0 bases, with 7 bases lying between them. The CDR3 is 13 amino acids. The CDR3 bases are TGTGCCATCGGCGACTCCTATAATTCACCCCTCCACTTT. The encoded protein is CAIGDSYNSPLHF.

The CDR3 DNA reads as TGTGCCATCAGTGAGTTAAGCGGGGTGGCAGATACGCAGTATTTT. Translation gives CAISELSGVADTQYF. The V and J genes are TRBV10-3 and TRBJ2-3; TRBD2 aligns across 7 bases. The CDR3 is made up of 15 amino acids. The ends lost 1 base at V and 4 bases at J; junction bases unmatched: 5. Germline loops: CDR1 ENHRY, CDR2 SYGVKD.

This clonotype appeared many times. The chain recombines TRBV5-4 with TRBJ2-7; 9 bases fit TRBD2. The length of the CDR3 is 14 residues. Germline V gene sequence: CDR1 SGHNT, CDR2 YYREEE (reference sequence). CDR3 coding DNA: TGTGCAACCTGGGGTAGCGGGGGTCCCGTGGAGCAGTACTTC. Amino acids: CATWGSGGPVEQYF.

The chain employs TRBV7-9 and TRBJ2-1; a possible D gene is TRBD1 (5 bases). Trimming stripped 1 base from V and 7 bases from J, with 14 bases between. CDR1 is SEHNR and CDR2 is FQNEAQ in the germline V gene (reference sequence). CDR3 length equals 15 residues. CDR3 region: CASSLVGLSRNEQFF. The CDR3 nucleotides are TGTGCCAGCAGCTTAGTGGGGCTTAGTAGGAATGAGCAGTTCTTC.

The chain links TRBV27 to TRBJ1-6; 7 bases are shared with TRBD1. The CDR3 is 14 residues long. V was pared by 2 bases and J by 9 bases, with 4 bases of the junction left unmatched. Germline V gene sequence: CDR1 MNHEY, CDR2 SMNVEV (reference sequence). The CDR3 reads CASSLGTVPSPLHF. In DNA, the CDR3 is TGTGCCAGCAGTTTAGGGACAGTTCCTTCACCCCTCCACTTT.

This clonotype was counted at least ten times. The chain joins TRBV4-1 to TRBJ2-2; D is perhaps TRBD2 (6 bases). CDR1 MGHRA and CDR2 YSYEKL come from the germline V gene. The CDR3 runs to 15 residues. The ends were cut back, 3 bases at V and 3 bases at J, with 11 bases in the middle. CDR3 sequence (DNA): TGCGCCAGCAGCCATCGGGACTTGTACACCGGGGAGCTGTTTTTT. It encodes CASSHRDLYTGELFF.

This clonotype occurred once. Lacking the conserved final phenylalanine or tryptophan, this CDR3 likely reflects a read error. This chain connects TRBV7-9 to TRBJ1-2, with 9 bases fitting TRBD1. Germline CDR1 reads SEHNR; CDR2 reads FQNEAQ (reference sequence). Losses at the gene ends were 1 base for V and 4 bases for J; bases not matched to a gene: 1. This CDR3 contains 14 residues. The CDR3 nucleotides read TGTGCCAGCAGCTTAGACAGGGGGCCCTATGGCTACACCTCC. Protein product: CASSLDRGPYGYTS.

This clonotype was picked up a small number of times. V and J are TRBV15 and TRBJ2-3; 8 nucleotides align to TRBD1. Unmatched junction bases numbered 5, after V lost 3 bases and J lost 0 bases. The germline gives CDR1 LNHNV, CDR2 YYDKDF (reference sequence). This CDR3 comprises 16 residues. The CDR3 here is CATSSTWTGSTDTQYF. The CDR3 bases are TGTGCCACCAGCAGCACCTGGACAGGGAGCACAGATACGCAGTATTTT.

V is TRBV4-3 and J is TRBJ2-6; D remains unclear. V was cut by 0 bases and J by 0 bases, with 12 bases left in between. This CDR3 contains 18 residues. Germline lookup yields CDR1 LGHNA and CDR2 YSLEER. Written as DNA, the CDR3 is TGCGCCAGCAGCCAAGATGTGGCCACCTACTCTGGGGCCAACGTCCTGACTTTC. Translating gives CASSQDVATYSGANVLTF.

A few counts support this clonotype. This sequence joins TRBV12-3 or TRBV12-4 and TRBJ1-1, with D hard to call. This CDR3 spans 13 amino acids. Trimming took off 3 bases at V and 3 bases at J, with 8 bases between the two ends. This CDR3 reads CASSFSGDTEAFF. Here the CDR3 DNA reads TGTGCCAGCAGTTTCTCCGGGGACACTGAAGCTTTCTTT.

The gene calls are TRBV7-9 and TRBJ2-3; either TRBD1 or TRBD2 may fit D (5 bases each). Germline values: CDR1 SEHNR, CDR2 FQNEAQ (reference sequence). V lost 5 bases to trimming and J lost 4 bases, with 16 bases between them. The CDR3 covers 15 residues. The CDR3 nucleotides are TGTGCCAGCAGCGACCCGGGACCCAGCCCAGATACGCAGTATTTT. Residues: CASSDPGPSPDTQYF.

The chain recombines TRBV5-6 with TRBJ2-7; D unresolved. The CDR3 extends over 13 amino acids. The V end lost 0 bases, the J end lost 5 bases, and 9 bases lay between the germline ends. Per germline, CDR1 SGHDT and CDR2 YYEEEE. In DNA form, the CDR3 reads TGTGCCAGCAGCTTGGAGAGTCGCGACGAGCAGTACTTC. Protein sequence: CASSLESRDEQYF.

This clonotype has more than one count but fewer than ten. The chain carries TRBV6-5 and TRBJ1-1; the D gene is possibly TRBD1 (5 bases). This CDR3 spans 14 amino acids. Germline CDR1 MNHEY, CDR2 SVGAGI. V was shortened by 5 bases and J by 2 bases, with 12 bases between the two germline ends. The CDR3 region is CASSPRALNTEAFF. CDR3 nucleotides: TGTGCCAGCAGTCCCAGGGCCCTCAACACTGAAGCTTTCTTT.